This TCR beta chain was sequenced during a study of breast tumors, draining lymph nodes, adjacent tissues (dated by TCRdb to 2015 to 2016). In the study overall: The study compared TCR beta repertoires across tumor, adjacent nontumor tissue and axillary lymph nodes from breast cancer patients. The study was designed to assess the relationships and possible T-cell exchange between tumor, surrounding tissue and draining lymph node repertoires in human breast cancer.

Regarding this clonotype: Its antigen is still unknown. A read error is possible here, since a much larger clone lies one base away.

Via the germline V gene, CDR1 is MNHNS and CDR2 SASEGT. Spanning cysteine to phenylalanine, the CDR3 consists of 16 amino acids. The kept DNA is CDR3 alone, 48 bases in frame from the first base. Overall study outcomes, separate from this receptor: A scenario in which most tumor T cells derive from the lymph node and then expand within tumor tissue was judged to be consistent with the data. The study presented the conclusion that tumor T cells originate in lymph nodes as consistent with a hypothesis, not as something directly demonstrated. The similarity between tumor and nontumor tissue repertoires was significantly greater in luminal-like breast cancer than in basal-like breast cancer. T-cell repertoire diversity in tumors was found to be lower than in lymph nodes but higher than in nontumor tissue, and preferential V and J gene usage was observed.

The lymph node samples were taken from the axillary draining lymph nodes of breast cancer patients. The sequencing machine was an Illumina HiSeq 2000. TCR beta chain libraries were generated through multiplex PCR amplification. The amplified TCR beta chain products were analyzed by high-throughput sequencing. In-frame beta chains were kept once TCRdb had trimmed the public reads at Q25 with fastp and called clones with MiXCR. Merged by CDR3 protein, the rows form single entries marked with the most common genes and DNA. The sample data list some 130,000 distinct CDR3 sequences, and about 20% of these were observed just once. The ten largest clonotypes hold roughly 2.2% of the sample.

The sequence was collected from a female donor with breast cancer. Some clones in this sample may be carry-over from other donors' samples. The rearranged segments are TRBV6-1 and TRBJ1-3, with a tentative D gene TRBD1 over 6 matching bases. Sequencing was carried out using axillary lymph node tissue. The CDR3 has the sequence CASREILGAGGNTIYF. The DNA sequence reads TGTGCCAGCCGTGAGATTTTGGGGGCAGGTGGAAACACCATATATTTT.